This T cell receptor beta chain was retrieved from a study of T cells after yellow fever vaccination. Study background: Some fractions had low cell numbers, and these were prepared with SMART-Seq v4 Ultra Low Input.

A universal primer site and UMIs were added as TCR cDNA was made by 5'RACE template switching. TCRdb reprocessed the 5' RACE reads via MiXCR and lists one record per CDR3 protein. Here the sample spans roughly 85,000 distinct CDR3 sequences, about 14% being singletons. There are a few counts of this clonotype. CDR3 length: 16 residues. V lost 5 bases and J 2 bases, leaving 18 bases between the germline ends. Germline CDR1 and CDR2: SGHTA and FQGNSA. The material sequenced was CD8+ T cells not binding an NS4B(214-222) dextramer, sorted from PBMCs, taken 21 days after the first yellow fever vaccination. This receptor was identified in a man in his late teens or twenties who received the YFV17D yellow fever vaccine. The rearrangement joins TRBV7-2 to TRBJ2-5, with D perhaps TRBD1 or TRBD2 (5 bases each). CDR3 amino acids: CASSATWIEGQETQYF. The CDR3 region has the DNA TGTGCCAGCAGCGCAACCTGGATAGAGGGGCAAGAGACCCAGTACTTC.